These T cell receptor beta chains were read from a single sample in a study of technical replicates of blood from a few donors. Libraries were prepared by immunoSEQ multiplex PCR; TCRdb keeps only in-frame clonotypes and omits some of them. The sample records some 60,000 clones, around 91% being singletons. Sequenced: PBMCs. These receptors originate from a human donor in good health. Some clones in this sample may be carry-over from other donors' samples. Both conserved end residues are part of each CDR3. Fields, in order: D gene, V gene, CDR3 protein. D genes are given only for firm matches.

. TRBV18 CASSPRGYEQYF
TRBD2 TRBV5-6 CASSLTAGLVLTYEQYF
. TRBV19 CASSRSGLSYEQYF
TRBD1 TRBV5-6 CASSFGQGIWGETQYF
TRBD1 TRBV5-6 CASSLDRGGEQYF
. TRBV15 CATSRDAANPSYEQYF
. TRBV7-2 CASSTRPGQDTIYF
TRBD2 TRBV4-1 CASSQDPSGRASEQYF
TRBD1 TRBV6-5 CASSYRTGGNEQYF
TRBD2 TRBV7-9 CASSSSGKGGETQYF
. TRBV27 CASSPYRQQNTGELFF
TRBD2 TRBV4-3 CASGAGYGNEQFF
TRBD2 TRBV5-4 CASSLDLVAGDTDTQYF
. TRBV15 CATSRDREGNTEAFF
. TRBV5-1 CASSLAPYNEQFF
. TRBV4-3 CASSQDRGSAQETQYF
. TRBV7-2 CASSQYSETQYF
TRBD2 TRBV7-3 CASSPALAGIGTGELFF
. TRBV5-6 CASSPEQVYEQFF
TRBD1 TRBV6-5 CASSSTGQGLETQYF
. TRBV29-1 CSVGQGLNTEAFF
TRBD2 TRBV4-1 CASSPPLAGGRDTQYF